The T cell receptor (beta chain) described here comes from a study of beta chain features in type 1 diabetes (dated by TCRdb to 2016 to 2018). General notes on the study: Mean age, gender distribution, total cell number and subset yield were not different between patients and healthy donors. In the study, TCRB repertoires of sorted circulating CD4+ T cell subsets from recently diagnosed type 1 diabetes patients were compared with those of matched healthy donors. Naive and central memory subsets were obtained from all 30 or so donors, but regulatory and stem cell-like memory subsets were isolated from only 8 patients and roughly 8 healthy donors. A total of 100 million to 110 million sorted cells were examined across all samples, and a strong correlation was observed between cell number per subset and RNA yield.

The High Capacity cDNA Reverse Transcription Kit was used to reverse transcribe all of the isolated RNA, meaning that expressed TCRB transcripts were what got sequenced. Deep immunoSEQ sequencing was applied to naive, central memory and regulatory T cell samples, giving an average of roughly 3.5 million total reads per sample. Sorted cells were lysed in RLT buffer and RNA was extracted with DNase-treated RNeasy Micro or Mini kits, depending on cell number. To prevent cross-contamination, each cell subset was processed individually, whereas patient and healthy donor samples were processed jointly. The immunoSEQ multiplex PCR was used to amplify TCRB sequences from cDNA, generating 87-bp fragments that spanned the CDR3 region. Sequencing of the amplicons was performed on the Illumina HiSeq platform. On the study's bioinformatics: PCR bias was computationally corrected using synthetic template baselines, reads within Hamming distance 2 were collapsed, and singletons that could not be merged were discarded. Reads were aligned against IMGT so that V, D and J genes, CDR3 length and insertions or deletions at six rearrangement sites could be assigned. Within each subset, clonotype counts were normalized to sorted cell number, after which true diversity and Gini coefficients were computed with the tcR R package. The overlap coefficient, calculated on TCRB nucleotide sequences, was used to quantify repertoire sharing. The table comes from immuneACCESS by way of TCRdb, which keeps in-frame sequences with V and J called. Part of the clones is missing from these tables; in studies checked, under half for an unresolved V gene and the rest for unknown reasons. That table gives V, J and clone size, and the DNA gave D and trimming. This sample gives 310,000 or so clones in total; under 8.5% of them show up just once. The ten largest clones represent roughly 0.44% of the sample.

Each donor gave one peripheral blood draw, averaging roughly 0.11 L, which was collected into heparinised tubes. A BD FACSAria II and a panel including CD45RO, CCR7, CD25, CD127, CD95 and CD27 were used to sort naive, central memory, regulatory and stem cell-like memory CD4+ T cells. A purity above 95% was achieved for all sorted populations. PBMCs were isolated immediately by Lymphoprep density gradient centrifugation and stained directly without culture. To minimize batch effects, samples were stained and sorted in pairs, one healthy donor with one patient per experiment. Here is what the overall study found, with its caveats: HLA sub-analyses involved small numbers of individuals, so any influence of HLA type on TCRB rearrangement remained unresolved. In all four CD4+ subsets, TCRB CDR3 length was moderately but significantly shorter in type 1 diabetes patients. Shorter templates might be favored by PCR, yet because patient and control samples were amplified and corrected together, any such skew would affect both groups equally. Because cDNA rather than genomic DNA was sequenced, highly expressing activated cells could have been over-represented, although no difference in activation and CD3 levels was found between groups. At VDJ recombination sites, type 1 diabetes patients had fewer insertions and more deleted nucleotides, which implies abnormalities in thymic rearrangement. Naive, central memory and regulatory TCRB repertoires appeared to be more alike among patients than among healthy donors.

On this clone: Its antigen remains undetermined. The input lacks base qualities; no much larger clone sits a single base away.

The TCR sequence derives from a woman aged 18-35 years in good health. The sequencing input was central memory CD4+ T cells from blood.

The nucleotide sequence reads as follows: TGTGCCAGCACCCGGGACAGCCTCTACTACGAGCAGTACTTC. This sequence encodes CASTRDSLYYEQYF. The V and J genes are TRBV6-1 and TRBJ2-7, and 7 junctional nucleotides match TRBD1. CDR1 and CDR2, looked up from the germline V gene, are MNHNS and SASEGT. Including cysteine and phenylalanine, the CDR3 has 14 amino acids. The entry retains the CDR3 DNA only, 42 bases that are in frame from base 1. Clipping removes 7 bases from V and 3 bases from J, with 9 as the unmatched junction base count.